Below, 22 T cell receptor beta chains from the same sample are listed, as sequenced in a study of radiotherapy plus CTLA-4 blockade in lung cancer. The data were produced by immunoSEQ multiplex PCR, yet TCRdb's version contains in-frame clones alone and is incomplete. The table records 45,000 or so clones, roughly four fifths of them present only once. Sequenced material: peripheral blood, taken from a patient treated with radiotherapy plus ipilimumab. These receptors were taken from a human donor with non-small cell lung cancer who had stable disease on radiotherapy plus ipilimumab.

The rearrangement links TRBV6-5 to TRBJ2-6; D remains unclear. This CDR3 has 13 amino acids. Germline V gene sequence: CDR1 MNHEY, CDR2 SVGAGI. V was cut by 6 bases and J by 2 bases, with 5 bases left in between. Written as DNA, the CDR3 is TGTGCCAGCAGCCCCCCTGGGGCCAACGTCCTGACTTTC. This sequence encodes CASSPPGANVLTF.

The chain employs TRBV6-1 and TRBJ2-2, with TRBD1 matching 8 bases. CDR3 length: 15 amino acids. Germline V gene lookup returns CDR1 MNHNS and CDR2 SASEGT. Trimming at V came to 6 bases and at J to 1 base, leaving 4 bases not matched to a gene. DNA of the CDR3: TGTGCCAGCAGGATACAGGGGGTGAACACCGGGGAGCTGTTTTTT. It is translated as CASRIQGVNTGELFF.

The chain has TRBV5-1 and TRBJ1-6, with D uncertain. V was pared by 2 bases and J by 7 bases, with 10 bases between. This CDR3 region has 14 residues. Germline CDR1 SGHRS, CDR2 YFSETQ. The CDR3 here is CASSLGQANSPLHF. The DNA of the CDR3 is TGCGCCAGCAGCTTAGGGCAGGCCAATTCACCCCTCCACTTT.

This clone was counted between two and nine times. The chain couples TRBV7-9 to TRBJ2-7; unclear D gene. The CDR3 has 13 residues. Deletions cut 0 bases from V and 3 bases from J, with 6 bases between. Germline assignment: CDR1 SEHNR and CDR2 FQNEAQ (reference sequence). DNA for the CDR3: TGTGCCAGCAGCTTAGCTACGAGCTACGAGCAGTACGTC. This encodes CASSLATSYEQYV.

This clone has a single count. This rearrangement joins TRBV6-1 to TRBJ1-1; D is ambiguous. This CDR3 spans 13 amino acids. Trimming took 5 bases from V and 3 from J, leaving 10 bases between them. The germline V gene encodes CDR1 MNHNS and CDR2 SASEGT. The CDR3 sequence is CASSPTVDTEAFF. CDR3 sequence (DNA): TGTGCCAGCAGTCCTACCGTTGACACTGAAGCTTTCTTT.

The chain couples TRBV9 to TRBJ1-3, with D unresolved. This CDR3 is 16 amino acids long. V was trimmed by 4 bases and J by 0 bases, leaving 14 bases between them. CDR1 and CDR2 (germline): SGDLS, YYNGEE. CDR3 sequence (DNA): TGTGCCAGCAGCACTCTGACCCGGGTCTCTGGAAACACCATATATTTT. Translating it yields CASSTLTRVSGNTIYF.

CDR3 sequence reads: CASSPIRRGEKTQYF. Written as DNA, the CDR3 is TGTGCCAGCTCTCCGATACGCCGGGGGGAGAAGACCCAGTACTTC. This chain links TRBV6-5 with TRBJ2-5, with 7 bases identical to TRBD2. The CDR3 extends over 15 amino acids. V was clipped by 8 bases and J by 6 bases; unmatched bases: 15. CDR1 MNHEY and CDR2 SVGAGI come from the germline V gene.

The V and J genes are TRBV27 and TRBJ1-2, with 8 bases that match TRBD1. V gave up 5 bases and J gave up 0 bases; unmatched junction bases: 11. Germline CDR1 and CDR2: MNHEY and SMNVEV (reference sequence). This CDR3 is built from 17 residues. In DNA, the CDR3 is TGTGCCAGCAGTCCGGGGACAGGTAGCCACTCTAACTATGGCTACACCTTC. It is translated as CASSPGTGSHSNYGYTF.

The chain joins TRBV7-9 to TRBJ2-3; D might be TRBD1 or TRBD2, each matching 5 bases. CDR3 length: 14 residues. Deletions cut 0 bases from V and 2 bases from J, with 6 bases between. Looked up from germline, CDR1 is SEHNR and CDR2 is FQNEAQ (reference sequence). CDR3 nucleotide sequence: TGTGCCAGCAGCTTAGCGGGGGTCACAGATACGCAGTATTTT. Encoded protein: CASSLAGVTDTQYF.

The J gene is TRBJ1-4, the V gene TRBV2; tentative D call: TRBD1 (5 bases). Trimming removed 3 bases at V and 14 bases at J, with 13 bases between. This CDR3 is built from 12 residues. The germline V gene has CDR1 SNHLY and CDR2 FYNNEI. In nucleotides, the CDR3 is TGTGCCAGCAGTGAGGGACCTCCGTCGCTGTTTTTT. This codes for CASSEGPPSLFF.

The chain is built from TRBV13 and TRBJ1-2; D possibly corresponds to TRBD1 (5 bases). The CDR3 is 13 residues long. V was cut by 5 bases and J by 8 bases, with 15 bases left in between. The V gene's germline CDR1 is PRHDT and CDR2 FYEKMQ (reference sequence). The CDR3 loop reads CASSPGAIGGYTF. CDR3 DNA sequence: TGTGCCAGCAGCCCCGGGGCTATCGGGGGCTACACCTTC.

The chain carries TRBV11-2 and TRBJ2-6, with D perhaps TRBD2 (5 bases). The germline CDR1 and CDR2 sequences are SGHAT and FQNNGV. The CDR3 is 16 residues long. The V gene lost 0 bases and the J gene lost 2 bases, with 8 bases spanning the gap. The CDR3 protein is CASSLEIGAGANVLTF. In DNA form, the CDR3 reads TGTGCCAGCAGCTTAGAGATCGGGGCTGGGGCCAACGTCCTGACTTTC.

Written as DNA, the CDR3 is TGCGCCAGCAGCACACAGGGGGACGGAAACACCATATATTTT. This translates into CASSTQGDGNTIYF. The chain is built from TRBV5-1 and TRBJ1-3, with TRBD1 identical over 8 bases. The CDR3 has 14 amino acids. The V gene's germline CDR1 is SGHRS and CDR2 YFSETQ. The ends lost 4 bases at V and 4 bases at J; junction bases unmatched: 4.

Written as DNA, the CDR3 is TGTGCCAGCAGTGACTCCGACACAGATACGCAGTATTTT. Encoded protein: CASSDSDTDTQYF. The chain has TRBV6-4 and TRBJ2-3; no firm D call. V was pared by 0 bases and J by 2 bases, with 3 bases between. CDR1 is MRHNA and CDR2 is SNTAGT in the germline V gene. The CDR3 covers 13 residues.

This clone was picked up one time. The chain carries TRBV9 and TRBJ1-1; D ambiguous. V lost 2 bases and J 2 bases, leaving 10 bases between the germline ends. The CDR3 covers 14 residues. Germline CDR1 reads SGDLS; CDR2 reads YYNGEE. Written as DNA, the CDR3 is TGTGCCAGCAGCGTCCTTCCGGAAAACACTGAAGCTTTCTTT. Its protein product is CASSVLPENTEAFF.

The chain recombines TRBV7-3 with TRBJ1-1; D is uncertain. This CDR3 has 14 residues. Trimming stripped 5 bases from V and 4 bases from J, with 14 bases between. Germline assignment: CDR1 SGHTA and CDR2 FQGTGA. The CDR3 nucleotides are TGTGCCAGCAGCCCCAGCCATTCGGGCACTGAAGCTTTCTTT. Its protein product is CASSPSHSGTEAFF. The variable domain in full, with the rest retrieved from reference TRBV7-3 and TRBJ1-1, is GAGVSQTPSNKVTEKGKYVELRCDPISGHTALYWYRQSLGQGPEFLIYFQGTGAADDSGLPNDRFFAVRPEGSVSTLKIQRTERGDSAVYLCASSPSHSGTEAFFGQGTRLTVV.

V and J are TRBV25-1 and TRBJ2-3, with D possibly being TRBD1 (5 bases). In germline, CDR1 is MGHDK, CDR2 SYGVNS. V gave up 2 bases and J gave up 1 base, with 7 bases separating them. The CDR3 is made up of 14 amino acids. The CDR3 sequence is CASSEGAGTDTQYF. CDR3 bases: TGTGCCAGCAGTGAAGGGGCAGGCACAGATACGCAGTATTTT.

V is TRBV18 and J is TRBJ1-4, with 12 positions matching TRBD1. Looked up from germline, CDR1 is KGHSH and CDR2 is LQKENI. CDR3 length: 17 residues. V was clipped by 3 bases and J by 7 bases; unmatched bases: 9. In nucleotides, the CDR3 is TGTGCCAGCTCACCCGGGACAGGGGGCCCGGGGGGTGAAAAACTGTTTTTT. This encodes CASSPGTGGPGGEKLFF.

The chain links TRBV5-4 to TRBJ1-2; D might be TRBD1 (6 bases). CDR3 length equals 16 residues. V was clipped by 2 bases and J by 0 bases, with 14 bases between them. Per germline, CDR1 SGHNT and CDR2 YYREEE (reference sequence). CDR3 bases: TGTGCCAGCAGCTTAGGCGGGAACAGGGCTAACTATGGCTACACCTTC. It specifies CASSLGGNRANYGYTF.

V and J are TRBV2 and TRBJ2-7; maybe TRBD1 (6 bases). Per the germline V gene, CDR1 is SNHLY and CDR2 is FYNNEI. The CDR3 loop spans 13 amino acids. Between the trimmed V and J ends, which lost 7 bases and 4 bases, there was a span of 14 bases. The CDR3 coding sequence is TGTGCCAGCACCAGGGGTCCCCCTTACGAGCAGTACGTC. It translates to CASTRGPPYEQYV.

The gene calls are TRBV2 and TRBJ1-1, with D possibly being TRBD1 (5 bases). Trimming took off 6 bases at V and 4 bases at J, with 12 bases between the two ends. The length of the CDR3 is 13 residues. Germline CDR1 is SNHLY and CDR2 is FYNNEI. The CDR3 reads CASRFSGSTEAFF. The CDR3 DNA sequence: TGTGCCAGCAGATTCTCAGGGTCCACTGAAGCTTTCTTT.

The gene calls are TRBV9 and TRBJ1-6, with a weak D call TRBD1 (5 bases). This CDR3 has 13 amino acids. Germline CDR1 SGDLS, CDR2 YYNGEE. Trimming cost V 0 bases and J 8 bases, with 6 bases left between them. The CDR3 region is CASSVGGDSPLHF. The CDR3 nucleotides are TGTGCCAGCAGCGTAGGGGGGGATTCACCCCTCCACTTT.